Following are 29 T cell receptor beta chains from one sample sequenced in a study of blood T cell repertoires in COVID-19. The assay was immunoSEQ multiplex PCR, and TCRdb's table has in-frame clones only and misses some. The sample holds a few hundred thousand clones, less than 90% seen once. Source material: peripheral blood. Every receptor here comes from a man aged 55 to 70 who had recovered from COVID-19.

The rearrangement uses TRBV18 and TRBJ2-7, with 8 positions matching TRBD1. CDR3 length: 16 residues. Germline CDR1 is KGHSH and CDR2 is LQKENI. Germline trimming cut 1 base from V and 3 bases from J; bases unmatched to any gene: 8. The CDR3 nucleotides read TGTGCCAGCTCACCACGTCAGGGGGCGCCTGGCTACGAGCAGTACTTC. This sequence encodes CASSPRQGAPGYEQYF.

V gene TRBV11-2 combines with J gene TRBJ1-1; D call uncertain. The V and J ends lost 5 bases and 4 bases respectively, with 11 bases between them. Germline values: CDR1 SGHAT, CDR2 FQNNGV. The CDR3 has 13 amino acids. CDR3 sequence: CASSRVEGTEAFF. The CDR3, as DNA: TGTGCCAGCAGCAGGGTGGAGGGCACTGAAGCTTTCTTT.

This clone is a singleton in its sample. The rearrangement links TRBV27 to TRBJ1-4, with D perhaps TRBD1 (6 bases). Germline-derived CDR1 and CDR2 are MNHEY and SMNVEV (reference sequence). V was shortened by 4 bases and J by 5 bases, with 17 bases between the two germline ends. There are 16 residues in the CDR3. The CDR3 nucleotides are TGTGCCAGCAGTTACTCGTACAGGGTCTCGAATGAAAAACTGTTTTTT. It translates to CASSYSYRVSNEKLFF.

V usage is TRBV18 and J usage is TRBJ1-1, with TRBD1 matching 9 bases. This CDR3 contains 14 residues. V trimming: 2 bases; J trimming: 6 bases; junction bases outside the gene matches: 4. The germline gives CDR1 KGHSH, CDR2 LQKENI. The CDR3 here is CASSPSQGAPEAFF. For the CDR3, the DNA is TGTGCCAGCTCACCATCACAGGGGGCCCCTGAAGCTTTCTTT.

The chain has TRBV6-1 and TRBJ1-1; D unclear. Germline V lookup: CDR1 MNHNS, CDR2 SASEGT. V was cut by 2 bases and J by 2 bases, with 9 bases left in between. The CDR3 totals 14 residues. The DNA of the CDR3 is TGTGCCAGCAGTGAAATTGTAAAAAACACTGAAGCTTTCTTT. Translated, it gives CASSEIVKNTEAFF.

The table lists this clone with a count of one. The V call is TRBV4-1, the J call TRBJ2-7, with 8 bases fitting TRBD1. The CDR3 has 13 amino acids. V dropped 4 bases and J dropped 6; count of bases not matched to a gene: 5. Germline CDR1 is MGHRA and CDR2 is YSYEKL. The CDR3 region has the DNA TGCGCCAGCAGCCGATCCACAGGGGGCGAGCAGTACTTC. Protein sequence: CASSRSTGGEQYF.

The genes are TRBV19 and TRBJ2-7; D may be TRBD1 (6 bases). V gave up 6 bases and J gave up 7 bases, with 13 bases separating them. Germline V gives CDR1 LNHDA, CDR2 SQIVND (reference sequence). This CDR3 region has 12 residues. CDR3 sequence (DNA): TGTGCCAGTAGCCCACAGGGAAGGGAGCAGTACTTC. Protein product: CASSPQGREQYF.

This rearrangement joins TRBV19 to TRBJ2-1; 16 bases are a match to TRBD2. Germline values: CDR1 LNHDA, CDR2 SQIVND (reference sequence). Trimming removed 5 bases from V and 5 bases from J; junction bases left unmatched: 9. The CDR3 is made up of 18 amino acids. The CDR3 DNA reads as TGTGCCAGTAGTCGGGGACTAGCGGGGGGGCTCCTAAACAATGAGCAGTTCTTC. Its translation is CASSRGLAGGLLNNEQFF.

The CDR3 is CASRYGGTNTGELFF. CDR3 coding DNA: TGTGCCAGCAGGTACGGGGGGACGAACACCGGGGAGCTGTTTTTT. This chain links TRBV11-2 with TRBJ2-2; 7 bases match TRBD2. The germline CDR1 and CDR2 sequences are SGHAT and FQNNGV. Trimming removed 6 bases from V and 0 bases from J; junction bases left unmatched: 4. The CDR3 sequence is 15 residues long.

The CDR3 region is CASSQVVPGGGDGNTIYF. The CDR3, as DNA: TGTGCCAGCAGCCAAGTGGTCCCAGGGGGTGGGGATGGAAACACCATATATTTT. The rearrangement uses TRBV4-2 and TRBJ1-3, with 7 bases aligning to TRBD1. CDR1 and CDR2 (germline): LGHNA, YNFKEQ. This CDR3 is 18 amino acids long. The ends lost 1 base at V and 3 bases at J; junction bases unmatched: 12.

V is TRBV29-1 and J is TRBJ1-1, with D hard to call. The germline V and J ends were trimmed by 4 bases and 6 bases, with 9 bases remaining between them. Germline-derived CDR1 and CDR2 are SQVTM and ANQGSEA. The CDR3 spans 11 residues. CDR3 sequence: CSVGEGAEAFF. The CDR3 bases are TGCAGCGTTGGTGAGGGCGCTGAAGCTTTCTTT. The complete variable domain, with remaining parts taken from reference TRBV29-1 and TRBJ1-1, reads SAVISQKPSRDICQRGTSLTIQCQVDSQVTMMFWYRQQPGQSLTLIATANQGSEATYESGFVIDKFPISRPNLTFSTLTVSNMSPEDSSIYLCSVGEGAEAFFGQGTRLTVV.

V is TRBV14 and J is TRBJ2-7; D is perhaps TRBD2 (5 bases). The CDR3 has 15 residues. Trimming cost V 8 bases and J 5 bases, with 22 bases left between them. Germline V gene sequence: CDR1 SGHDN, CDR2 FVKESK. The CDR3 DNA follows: TGTGCCAGCCACGCCGGAGAGGGAGTGATCGACGAGCAGTACTTC. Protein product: CASHAGEGVIDEQYF.

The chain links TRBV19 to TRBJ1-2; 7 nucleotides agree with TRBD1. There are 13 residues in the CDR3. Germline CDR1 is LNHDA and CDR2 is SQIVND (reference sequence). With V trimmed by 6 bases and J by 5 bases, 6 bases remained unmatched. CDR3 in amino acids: CASRTTGKYGYTF. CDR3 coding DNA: TGTGCCAGTAGAACGACAGGGAAATATGGCTACACCTTC.

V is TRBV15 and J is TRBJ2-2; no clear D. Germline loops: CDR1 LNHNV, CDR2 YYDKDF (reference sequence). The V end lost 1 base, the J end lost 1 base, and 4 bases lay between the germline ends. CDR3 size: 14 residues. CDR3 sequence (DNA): TGTGCCACCAGCAGAGCCTTGAACACCGGGGAGCTGTTTTTT. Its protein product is CATSRALNTGELFF.

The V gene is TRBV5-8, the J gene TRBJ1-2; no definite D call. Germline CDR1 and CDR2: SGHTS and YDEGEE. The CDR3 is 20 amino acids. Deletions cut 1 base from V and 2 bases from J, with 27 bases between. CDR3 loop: CASSLYVPLRVFAQNYGYTF. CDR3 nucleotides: TGTGCCAGCAGCTTGTATGTACCCCTGCGCGTGTTTGCACAGAACTATGGCTACACCTTC.

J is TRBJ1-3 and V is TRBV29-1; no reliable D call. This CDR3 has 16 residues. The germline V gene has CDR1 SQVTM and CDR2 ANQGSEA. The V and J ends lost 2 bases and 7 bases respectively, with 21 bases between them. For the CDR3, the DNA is TGCAGCGTTGAACCTGGGATCGCAGGAGGGAGGAACACCATATATTTT. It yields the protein CSVEPGIAGGRNTIYF. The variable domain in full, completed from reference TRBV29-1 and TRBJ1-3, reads SAVISQKPSRDICQRGTSLTIQCQVDSQVTMMFWYRQQPGQSLTLIATANQGSEATYESGFVIDKFPISRPNLTFSTLTVSNMSPEDSSIYLCSVEPGIAGGRNTIYFGEGSWLTVV.

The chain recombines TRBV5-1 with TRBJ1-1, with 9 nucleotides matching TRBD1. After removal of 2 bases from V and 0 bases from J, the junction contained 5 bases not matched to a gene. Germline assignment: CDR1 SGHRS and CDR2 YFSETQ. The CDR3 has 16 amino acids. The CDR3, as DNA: TGCGCCAGCAGCTTAGGAGGACAGGGGATGAACACTGAAGCTTTCTTT. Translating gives CASSLGGQGMNTEAFF.

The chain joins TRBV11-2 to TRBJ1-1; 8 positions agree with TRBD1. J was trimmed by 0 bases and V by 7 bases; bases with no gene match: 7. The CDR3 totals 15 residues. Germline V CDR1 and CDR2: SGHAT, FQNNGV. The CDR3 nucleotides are TGTGCCAGCAAGCGGACAGGGCCCATGAACACTGAAGCTTTCTTT. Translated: CASKRTGPMNTEAFF. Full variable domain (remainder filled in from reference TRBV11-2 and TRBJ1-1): EAGVAQSPRYKIIEKRQSVAFWCNPISGHATLYWYQQILGQGPKLLIQFQNNGVVDDSQLPKDRFSAERLKGVDSTLKIQPAKLEDSAVYLCASKRTGPMNTEAFFGQGTRLTVV.

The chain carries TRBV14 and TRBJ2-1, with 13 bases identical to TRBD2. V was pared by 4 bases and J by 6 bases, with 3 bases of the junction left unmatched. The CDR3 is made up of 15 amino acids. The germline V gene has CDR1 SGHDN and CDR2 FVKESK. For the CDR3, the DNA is TGTGCCAGCAGCCCGGGACTAGCGGGGTTCAATGAGCAGTTCTTC. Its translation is CASSPGLAGFNEQFF.

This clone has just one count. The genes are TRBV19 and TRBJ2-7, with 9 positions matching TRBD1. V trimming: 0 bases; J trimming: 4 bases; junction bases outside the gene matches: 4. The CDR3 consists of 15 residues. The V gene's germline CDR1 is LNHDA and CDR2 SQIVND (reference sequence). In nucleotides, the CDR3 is TGTGCCAGTAGTATAGAGGGACAGGGAGCGTACGAGCAGTACTTC. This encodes CASSIEGQGAYEQYF. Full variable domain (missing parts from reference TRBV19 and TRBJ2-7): DGGITQSPKYLFRKEGQNVTLSCEQNLNHDAMYWYRQDPGQGLRLIYYSQIVNDFQKGDIAEGYSVSREKKESFPLTVTSAQKNPTAFYLCASSIEGQGAYEQYFGPGTRLTVT.

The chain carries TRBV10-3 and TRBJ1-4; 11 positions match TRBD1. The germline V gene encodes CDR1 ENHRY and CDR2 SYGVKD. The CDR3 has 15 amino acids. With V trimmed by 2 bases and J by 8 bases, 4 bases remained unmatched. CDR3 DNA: TGTGCCATCAGTGAGGGGACAGGGGGTGGAGAAAAACTGTTTTTT. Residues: CAISEGTGGGEKLFF.

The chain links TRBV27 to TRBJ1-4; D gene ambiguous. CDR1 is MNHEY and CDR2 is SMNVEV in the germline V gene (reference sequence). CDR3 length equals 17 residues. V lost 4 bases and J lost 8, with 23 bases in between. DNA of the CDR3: TGTGCCAGCAGTTCGAACCCTAGGAGGGCGTGGCAAGAAAAACTGTTTTTT. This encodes CASSSNPRRAWQEKLFF.

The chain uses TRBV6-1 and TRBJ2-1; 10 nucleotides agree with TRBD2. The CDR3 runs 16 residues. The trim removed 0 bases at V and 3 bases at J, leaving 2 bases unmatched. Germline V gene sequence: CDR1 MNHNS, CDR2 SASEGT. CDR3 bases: TGTGCCAGCAGTGAAGCGACTAGCGGGTACTACAATGAGCAGTTCTTC. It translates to CASSEATSGYYNEQFF.

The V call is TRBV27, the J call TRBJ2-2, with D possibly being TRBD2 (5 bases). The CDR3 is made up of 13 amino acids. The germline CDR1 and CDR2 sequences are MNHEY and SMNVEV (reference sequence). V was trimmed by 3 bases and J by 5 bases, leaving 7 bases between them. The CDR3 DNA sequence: TGTGCCAGCAGTTTGCCGGGGACCGGGGAGCTGTTTTTT. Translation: CASSLPGTGELFF.

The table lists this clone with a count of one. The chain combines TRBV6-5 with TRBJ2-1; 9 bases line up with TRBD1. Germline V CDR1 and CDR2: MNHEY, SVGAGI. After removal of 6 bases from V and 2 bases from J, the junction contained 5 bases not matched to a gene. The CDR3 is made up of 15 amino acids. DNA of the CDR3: TGTGCCAGCAGGCCCCGGGACAGGGCCTACAATGAGCAGTTCTTC. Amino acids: CASRPRDRAYNEQFF.

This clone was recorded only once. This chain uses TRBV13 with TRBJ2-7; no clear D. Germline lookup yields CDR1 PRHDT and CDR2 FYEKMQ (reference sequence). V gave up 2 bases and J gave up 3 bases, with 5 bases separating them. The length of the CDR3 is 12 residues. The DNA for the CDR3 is TGTGCCAGCAGCTTATTTAGCTACGAGCAGTACTTC. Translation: CASSLFSYEQYF.

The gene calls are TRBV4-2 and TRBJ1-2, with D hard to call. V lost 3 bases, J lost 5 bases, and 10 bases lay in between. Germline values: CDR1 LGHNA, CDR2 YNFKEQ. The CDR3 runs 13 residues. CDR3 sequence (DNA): TGTGCCAGCAGCCATGCAAGGACTTATGGCTACACCTTC. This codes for CASSHARTYGYTF.

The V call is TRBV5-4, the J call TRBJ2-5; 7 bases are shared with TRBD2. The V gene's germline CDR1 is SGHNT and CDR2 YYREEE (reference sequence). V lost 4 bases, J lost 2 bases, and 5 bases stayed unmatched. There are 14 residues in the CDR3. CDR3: CASSPGLPQETQYF. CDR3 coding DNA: TGTGCCAGCAGCCCGGGACTACCTCAAGAGACCCAGTACTTC.

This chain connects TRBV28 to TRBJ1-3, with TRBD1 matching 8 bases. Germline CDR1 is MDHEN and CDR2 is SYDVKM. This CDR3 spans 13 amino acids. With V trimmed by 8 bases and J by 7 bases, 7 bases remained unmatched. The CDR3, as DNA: TGTGCCAGCCTACCAGGGGGCGAGAACACCATATATTTT. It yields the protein CASLPGGENTIYF.